What follows are 15 T cell receptor beta chains derived from one specimen sequenced in a study of cytotoxic CD8 clonotypes in ibrutinib-treated CLL. Only in-frame clones appear in the TCRdb table, and some are missing; sequencing was by immunoSEQ multiplex PCR. The sample includes 35,000 to 45,000 clones, 70% to 80% of them seen just once. The sample consisted of PBMCs, taken at disease progression, from a patient treated with ibrutinib. The origin of the receptors is a human donor with chronic lymphocytic leukemia.

CDR3 in DNA: TGTGCCAGCAGTGCAACAGGGCCTTCAGACCAGTATTTT. As protein: CASSATGPSDQYF. This rearrangement joins TRBV6-1 to TRBJ2-3; TRBD1 might be the D (6 bases). V gave up 4 bases and J gave up 12 bases, with 17 bases separating them. CDR3 length: 13 amino acids. CDR1 and CDR2 from the germline V gene are MNHNS and SASEGT.

The genes are TRBV5-1 and TRBJ1-1; D gene uncertain. The length of the CDR3 is 13 residues. V was clipped by 0 bases and J by 9 bases, with 12 bases between them. Germline lookup yields CDR1 SGHRS and CDR2 YFSETQ. CDR3 nucleotides: TGCGCCAGCAGCTTGGAAGGATCAACAAAAGCTTTCTTT. Translation gives CASSLEGSTKAFF.

The V and J genes are TRBV25-1 and TRBJ2-3, with D perhaps matching TRBD1 (5 bases). This CDR3 has 15 residues. The ends were cut back, 1 base at V and 3 bases at J, with 11 bases in the middle. Germline V gives CDR1 MGHDK, CDR2 SYGVNS. The CDR3 sequence: CASSEWGKRTDTQYF. The DNA for the CDR3 is TGTGCCAGCAGTGAATGGGGCAAGAGGACAGATACGCAGTATTTT.

The chain uses TRBV6-6 and TRBJ2-5; the match to TRBD1 covers 7 bases. Trimming at V came to 6 bases and at J to 4 bases, leaving 11 bases not matched to a gene. This CDR3 has 15 residues. Germline V gene sequence: CDR1 MNHNY, CDR2 SVGAGI (reference sequence). Here the CDR3 DNA reads TGTGCCAGCAGAAAACAGGGGAACTCTGTAGAGACCCAGTACTTC. Encoded protein: CASRKQGNSVETQYF.

The genes are TRBV29-1 and TRBJ1-1, with 7 bases fitting TRBD1. V shed 8 bases, J shed 0 bases, and the junction held 12 bases outside the gene matches. Germline CDR1 is SQVTM and CDR2 is ANQGSEA. The CDR3 covers 15 residues. Here the CDR3 DNA reads TGCAGCCTCCACAAACAGGGGATCATGAACACTGAAGCTTTCTTT. This encodes CSLHKQGIMNTEAFF.

This clone occurred a few times. V is TRBV6-1 and J is TRBJ1-1; D not certain. Looked up from germline, CDR1 is MNHNS and CDR2 is SASEGT. V gave up 7 bases and J gave up 4 bases, with 10 bases separating them. The CDR3 has 12 amino acids. DNA for the CDR3: TGTGCCAGCATTAGGGTAATCACTGAAGCTTTCTTT. Amino acids: CASIRVITEAFF.

The sample holds a few counts of this clone. V is TRBV6-4 and J is TRBJ1-5; D is possibly TRBD1 (6 bases). The germline V gene encodes CDR1 MRHNA and CDR2 SNTAGT. CDR3 length: 14 amino acids. V shed 6 bases and J shed 1 base, with 10 bases lying between them. In DNA, the CDR3 is TGTGCCAGCAGCCCTACAGGGAGCAATCAGCCCCAGCATTTT. This encodes CASSPTGSNQPQHF.

The V and J genes are TRBV14 and TRBJ2-7; 9 positions match TRBD1. CDR1 SGHDN and CDR2 FVKESK come from the germline V gene. This CDR3 has 15 residues. Germline trimming cut 4 bases from V and 2 bases from J; bases unmatched to any gene: 6. The CDR3 DNA reads TGTGCCAGCAGCCTCGACAGGGGGTCAACCTACGAGCAGTACTTC. As protein: CASSLDRGSTYEQYF.

The chain joins TRBV4-1 to TRBJ1-5; D is unresolved. V lost 3 bases and J lost 13, with 10 bases in between. The CDR3 is 11 amino acids. The V gene's germline CDR1 is MGHRA and CDR2 YSYEKL. This CDR3 reads CASSHAGNQHF. Here the CDR3 DNA reads TGCGCCAGCAGCCACGCGGGGAATCAGCATTTT.

On this clone itself: Additional DNA sequences in this sample encode the identical CDR3. The chain carries TRBV4-2 and TRBJ2-7; D remains ambiguous. The germline V gene has CDR1 LGHNA and CDR2 YNFKEQ. The V end lost 0 bases, the J end lost 1 base, and 10 bases lay between the germline ends. The CDR3 contains 15 residues. CDR3 sequence reads: CASSQDYGASYEQYF. Written as DNA, the CDR3 is TGTGCCAGCAGCCAAGACTACGGAGCGTCCTACGAGCAGTACTTC.

V and J are TRBV5-4 and TRBJ2-3; TRBD2 agrees at 10 bases. This CDR3 region has 16 residues. From germline, CDR1 is SGHNT and CDR2 YYREEE (reference sequence). Losses at the gene ends were 4 bases for V and 2 bases for J; bases not matched to a gene: 7. The CDR3 spells CASSRTGTSDTDTQYF. The CDR3 region has the DNA TGTGCCAGCAGCCGTACCGGGACTAGCGACACAGATACGCAGTATTTT.

The V gene is TRBV6-5, the J gene TRBJ2-3; no clear D. The V and J ends lost 4 bases and 1 base respectively, with 12 bases between them. Germline-derived CDR1 and CDR2 are MNHEY and SVGAGI. The CDR3 consists of 15 residues. The CDR3 bases are TGTGCCAGCAGTTCCCCCGGCGGAGGCACAGATACGCAGTATTTT. Translating it yields CASSSPGGGTDTQYF.

The chain links TRBV5-6 to TRBJ2-5; D may be TRBD1 (6 bases). Per the germline V gene, CDR1 is SGHDT and CDR2 is YYEEEE. The CDR3 has 14 amino acids. V lost 0 bases to trimming and J lost 7 bases, with 13 bases between them. CDR3 amino acids: CASSLAGVERTQYF. In DNA form, the CDR3 reads TGTGCCAGCAGCTTGGCAGGGGTTGAAAGGACCCAGTACTTC. Combining the CDR3 with reference TRBV5-6 and TRBJ2-5 gives the whole variable domain DAGVTQSPTHLIKTRGQQVTLRCSPKSGHDTVSWYQQALGQGPQFIFQYYEEEERQRGNFPDRFSGHQFPNYSSELNVNALLLGDSALYLCASSLAGVERTQYFGPGTRLLVL.

This chain connects TRBV4-1 to TRBJ1-3; D is perhaps TRBD1 (6 bases). The CDR3 is made up of 16 amino acids. V was cut by 0 bases and J by 4 bases, with 13 bases left in between. Germline V gives CDR1 MGHRA, CDR2 YSYEKL. CDR3 sequence reads: CASSQDLGAQGNTIYF. The CDR3 bases are TGCGCCAGCAGCCAAGATCTGGGGGCGCAAGGAAACACCATATATTTT.

This clone occurred once. The J gene is TRBJ1-2, the V gene TRBV29-1; TRBD1 is a possible D gene (5 bases). CDR3 length: 12 amino acids. Germline V gene lookup returns CDR1 SQVTM and CDR2 ANQGSEA. The V and J ends lost 4 bases and 6 bases respectively, with 12 bases between them. CDR3 DNA: TGCAGCGTTGCTGGGGGGATTGATGGCTACACCTTC. Translating it yields CSVAGGIDGYTF.